One and the same sample provided the 19 T cell receptor beta chains below, sequenced in a study of blood T cell repertoires in COVID-19. TCRdb's copy holds only in-frame clones and misses some; the assay was immunoSEQ multiplex PCR. Among roughly 360,000 clones listed, around 87% were seen once. The sample was PBMCs or T cells enriched from blood (not recorded which). These receptors all stem from a man younger than 45 who had recovered from COVID-19.

This clone was detected only once. J is TRBJ2-7 and V is TRBV19; D is ambiguous. This CDR3 comprises 15 residues. CDR1 LNHDA and CDR2 SQIVND come from the germline V gene (reference sequence). Deletions cut 2 bases from V and 3 bases from J, with 14 bases between. The CDR3 coding sequence is TGTGCCAGTAGTATACCCCAAACAAGTATCTACGAGCAGTACTTC. This sequence encodes CASSIPQTSIYEQYF.

This rearrangement joins TRBV5-1 to TRBJ2-7, with TRBD1 matching over 7 bases. CDR3 length: 12 amino acids. Germline CDR1 and CDR2: SGHRS and YFSETQ. The J segment lost 7 bases and the V segment lost 4 bases, leaving 5 bases of the junction unmatched. The DNA of the CDR3 is TGCGCCAGCAGCCTGGGACAGAAGGAGCAGTACTTC. Translated, it gives CASSLGQKEQYF.

The V gene is TRBV12-3 or TRBV12-4, the J gene TRBJ1-1; maybe TRBD1 (5 bases). V was trimmed by 5 bases and J by 4 bases, leaving 11 bases between them. The CDR3 is 13 amino acids. CDR3 DNA: TGTGCCAGCAGTCTCCTCAGGGCCACTGAAGCTTTCTTT. Residues: CASSLLRATEAFF.

The chain employs TRBV18 and TRBJ2-5; D is possibly TRBD1 (6 bases). Per germline, CDR1 KGHSH and CDR2 LQKENI. The CDR3 contains 14 residues. V was pared by 6 bases and J by 5 bases, with 16 bases between. The CDR3 DNA follows: TGTGCCAGCTCTCCAACCACAGGGAAGGAGACCCAGTACTTC. Encoded protein: CASSPTTGKETQYF.

The CDR3 loop is CASSFSQGAPRGYTF. The CDR3 coding sequence is TGTGCCAGCAGCTTCTCCCAGGGGGCGCCCCGTGGCTACACCTTC. The chain is built from TRBV11-2 and TRBJ1-2; TRBD1 matches 8 bases. This CDR3 is 15 amino acids long. The ends lost 3 bases at V and 7 bases at J; junction bases unmatched: 10. The germline gives CDR1 SGHAT, CDR2 FQNNGV.

This chain joins TRBV4-2 and TRBJ2-5; D possibly corresponds to TRBD2 (6 bases). The CDR3 length is 16 residues. The V and J ends lost 3 bases and 1 base respectively, with 15 bases between them. Germline V gene sequence: CDR1 LGHNA, CDR2 YNFKEQ. The CDR3 loop reads CASSQSLSGSQETQYF. The CDR3 DNA reads TGTGCCAGCAGCCAGAGCCTATCCGGGAGCCAAGAGACCCAGTACTTC.

The rearrangement links TRBV7-6 to TRBJ2-7, with D possibly matching TRBD1 (6 bases). V gave up 1 base and J gave up 4 bases, with 14 bases separating them. Per germline, CDR1 SGHVS and CDR2 FNYEAQ. The CDR3 runs 15 residues. CDR3 in amino acids: CASSLGVTGNYEQYF. The CDR3 nucleotides are TGTGCCAGCAGCTTAGGCGTAACAGGGAATTACGAGCAGTACTTC.

The CDR3 loop reads CASSSGRGRHF. The CDR3 DNA reads as TGTGCCAGCAGTTCTGGGCGCGGGAGGCATTTT. This rearrangement joins TRBV12-3 or TRBV12-4 to TRBJ1-5; D not certain. The CDR3 runs 11 residues. Trimming took off 4 bases at V and 15 bases at J, with 13 bases between the two ends.

The chain couples TRBV9 to TRBJ2-3, with a weak D call TRBD2 (7 bases). The ends were cut back, 0 bases at V and 8 bases at J, with 16 bases in the middle. Germline V lookup: CDR1 SGDLS, CDR2 YYNGEE. The CDR3 length is 15 residues. Here the CDR3 DNA reads TGTGCCAGCAGCGTAGGGAGGGGGGGCCAGGCTACGCAGTATTTT. This gives the protein CASSVGRGGQATQYF.

The chain joins TRBV2 to TRBJ1-1, with D hard to call. The V gene's germline CDR1 is SNHLY and CDR2 FYNNEI. Trimming took off 1 base at V and 5 bases at J, with 11 bases between the two ends. The CDR3 contains 14 residues. The CDR3 DNA reads as TGTGCCAGCAGTGAAGTTATCGGAGGGACTGAAGCTTTCTTT. Residues: CASSEVIGGTEAFF.

The chain employs TRBV4-1 and TRBJ1-5, with 12 nucleotides matching TRBD1. The J segment lost 0 bases and the V segment lost 0 bases, leaving 9 bases of the junction unmatched. The CDR3 contains 20 residues. Germline V lookup: CDR1 MGHRA, CDR2 YSYEKL. CDR3 region: CASSQDRGQGARVSNQPQHF. CDR3 nucleotides: TGCGCCAGCAGCCAAGATCGGGGACAGGGGGCGCGGGTTAGCAATCAGCCCCAGCATTTT.

This chain uses TRBV20-1 with TRBJ1-2; maybe TRBD1 (6 bases). The V gene lost 3 bases and the J gene lost 1 base, with 15 bases spanning the gap. This CDR3 comprises 15 residues. Germline assignment: CDR1 DFQATT and CDR2 SNEGSKA (reference sequence). The CDR3 DNA follows: TGCAGTGCTAGTTTGTCAGGGGTCGTTAACTATGGCTACACCTTC. This gives the protein CSASLSGVVNYGYTF.

The genes are TRBV19 and TRBJ2-3, with D maybe TRBD1 (5 bases). Germline CDR1 is LNHDA and CDR2 is SQIVND (reference sequence). V was shortened by 5 bases and J by 3 bases, with 9 bases between the two germline ends. The CDR3 runs to 13 residues. The CDR3 DNA is TGTGCCAGTAGTTTTAGGGGTACAGATACGCAGTATTTT. Translated: CASSFRGTDTQYF.

The chain combines TRBV24-1 with TRBJ2-3, with 8 nucleotides matching TRBD1. V was pared by 4 bases and J by 5 bases, with 10 bases of the junction left unmatched. This CDR3 spans 16 amino acids. The germline V gene encodes CDR1 KGHDR and CDR2 SFDVKD. Written as DNA, the CDR3 is TGTGCCACCAGTGAGGCCGGGACAGGCCGTCAAGATACGCAGTATTTT. It specifies CATSEAGTGRQDTQYF.

This clone was picked up a small number of times. The V gene is TRBV13, the J gene TRBJ1-2; D not certain. This CDR3 region has 13 residues. Germline loops: CDR1 PRHDT, CDR2 FYEKMQ (reference sequence). Between the trimmed V and J ends, which lost 2 bases and 5 bases, there was a span of 9 bases. The CDR3 nucleotides read TGTGCCAGCAGCTTACGAGGGTTTTATGGCTACACCTTC. It is translated as CASSLRGFYGYTF.

The chain recombines TRBV9 with TRBJ2-1; TRBD2 matches 7 bases. The CDR3 consists of 16 residues. CDR1 is SGDLS, CDR2 YYNGEE, per germline. After removal of 0 bases from V and 2 bases from J, the junction contained 5 bases not matched to a gene. This CDR3 is CASSVGGGGTYNEQFF. Written as DNA, the CDR3 is TGTGCCAGCAGCGTAGGAGGCGGGGGAACCTACAATGAGCAGTTCTTC.

V is TRBV28 and J is TRBJ2-6; TRBD1 might be the D (5 bases). CDR3 length: 15 residues. V lost 1 base, J lost 2 bases, and 6 bases lay in between. Germline loops: CDR1 MDHEN, CDR2 SYDVKM. DNA of the CDR3: TGTGCCAGCAGTTTATCAGGGCCTGGGGCCAACGTCCTGACTTTC. Translated: CASSLSGPGANVLTF. Complete variable domain (other parts from reference TRBV28 and TRBJ2-6): DVKVTQSSRYLVKRTGEKVFLECVQDMDHENMFWYRQDPGLGLRLIYFSYDVKMKEKGDIPEGYSVSREKKERFSLILESASTNQTSMYLCASSLSGPGANVLTFGAGSRLTVL.

CDR3 sequence reads: CASSARQGMTEAFF. The DNA of the CDR3 is TGTGCCAGCAGCGCTAGGCAGGGGATGACTGAAGCTTTCTTT. The chain has TRBV9 and TRBJ1-1, with TRBD1 as a possible D gene (6 bases). The CDR3 runs to 14 residues. Germline assignment: CDR1 SGDLS and CDR2 YYNGEE. V lost 3 bases to trimming and J lost 5 bases, with 14 bases between them.

About this clone: Other DNA sequences in the same sample also yield this CDR3. The chain combines TRBV5-4 with TRBJ2-7; TRBD1 agrees at 9 bases. The CDR3 is made up of 13 amino acids. Per germline, CDR1 SGHNT and CDR2 YYREEE (reference sequence). After removal of 2 bases from V and 4 bases from J, the junction contained 1 base not matched to a gene. The CDR3 DNA follows: TGTGCCAGCAGCTTACAGGGGGCTTACGAGCAGTACTTC. The encoded protein is CASSLQGAYEQYF.